Listed here are 14 T cell receptor beta chains from one sample, sequenced in a study of cytotoxic CD8 clonotypes in ibrutinib-treated CLL. The protocol was immunoSEQ multiplex PCR, while the TCRdb copy is restricted to in-frame clones and leaves out a portion. The top ten clones hold around 5% of a sample with tens of thousands of clones, 86% of them seen once. The specimen comprised PBMCs, sampled before ibrutinib treatment. The receptors were sampled from a human donor with chronic lymphocytic leukemia.

Note on this clone: Mismatch with germline at one junction end may stem from a read error. The chain carries TRBV11-2 and TRBJ1-5, with D tentatively TRBD1 (5 bases). Per the germline V gene, CDR1 is SGHAT and CDR2 is FQNNGV. CDR3 length: 15 residues. The CDR3, as DNA: TGTGCCAGCAGCCTAGACGGCGGGAGGGGACAGCCCCAGCATTTT. Its translation is CASSLDGGRGQPQHF.

CDR3 DNA: TGCGCCAGCAGCTTAAAGACTAGCGGGAGGGAGACCCAGTACTTC. Translated, it gives CASSLKTSGRETQYF. The chain has TRBV5-1 and TRBJ2-5; 13 positions match TRBD2. CDR3 size: 15 residues. The J segment lost 5 bases and the V segment lost 2 bases, leaving 3 bases of the junction unmatched. The V gene's germline CDR1 is SGHRS and CDR2 YFSETQ.

In its sample, this clone was seen once. The gene calls are TRBV5-6 and TRBJ2-7, with D possibly matching TRBD2 (5 bases). This CDR3 spans 16 amino acids. The ends were cut back, 4 bases at V and 3 bases at J, with 20 bases in the middle. The germline V gene has CDR1 SGHDT and CDR2 YYEEEE. CDR3 amino acids: CASSRFMETEGYEQYF. In DNA, the CDR3 is TGTGCCAGCAGCCGTTTCATGGAGACCGAGGGCTACGAGCAGTACTTC. The whole variable domain, filled in from reference TRBV5-6 and TRBJ2-7, reads DAGVTQSPTHLIKTRGQQVTLRCSPKSGHDTVSWYQQALGQGPQFIFQYYEEEERQRGNFPDRFSGHQFPNYSSELNVNALLLGDSALYLCASSRFMETEGYEQYFGPGTRLTVT.

This clone appeared once. The chain couples TRBV6-1 to TRBJ1-1; no clear D gene. The CDR3 is 13 amino acids. V gave up 5 bases and J gave up 1 base, with 8 bases separating them. The germline V gene encodes CDR1 MNHNS and CDR2 SASEGT. This CDR3 reads CASSQSSNTEAFF. The CDR3 region has the DNA TGTGCCAGCAGTCAGTCTTCGAACACTGAAGCTTTCTTT.

This chain connects TRBV11-3 to TRBJ1-4, with a possible D match to TRBD1 (5 bases). This CDR3 has 16 amino acids. CDR1 and CDR2 from the germline V gene are SGHNT and YENEEA. The V and J ends lost 1 base and 4 bases respectively, with 13 bases between them. In DNA, the CDR3 is TGTGCCAGCAGCTTAGTCCGGGGCACGAGTAATGAAAAACTGTTTTTT. This codes for CASSLVRGTSNEKLFF. The full variable domain, completed using reference TRBV11-3 and TRBJ1-4, is EAGVVQSPRYKIIEKKQPVAFWCNPISGHNTLYWYLQNLGQGPELLIRYENEEAVDDSQLPKDRFSAERLKGVDSTLKIQPAELGDSAVYLCASSLVRGTSNEKLFFGSGTQLSVL.

The chain is built from TRBV6-1 and TRBJ2-7; 12 positions agree with TRBD1. The CDR3 length is 16 residues. Germline CDR1 reads MNHNS; CDR2 reads SASEGT. With 0 bases clipped from V and 4 bases from J, the junction kept 4 bases outside the gene matches. CDR3 sequence reads: CASSEAPGQGAYEQYF. The CDR3 nucleotides read TGTGCCAGCAGTGAAGCCCCGGGACAGGGGGCGTACGAGCAGTACTTC.

V and J are TRBV5-1 and TRBJ1-3, with 10 positions matching TRBD1. The CDR3 contains 16 residues. Germline V gene sequence: CDR1 SGHRS, CDR2 YFSETQ. Trimming took 3 bases from V and 4 from J; bases not matched to a gene: 7. The CDR3 sequence is CASSSPGQGTGNTIYF. The CDR3 DNA reads TGCGCCAGCAGCTCCCCGGGACAGGGGACGGGAAACACCATATATTTT. Variable domain in full (rest from reference TRBV5-1 and TRBJ1-3): KAGVTQTPRYLIKTRGQQVTLSCSPISGHRSVSWYQQTPGQGLQFLFEYFSETQRNKGNFPGRFSGRQFSNSRSEMNVSTLELGDSALYLCASSSPGQGTGNTIYFGEGSWLTVV.

The J gene is TRBJ2-7, the V gene TRBV6-1, with 11 bases lining up with TRBD2. The V and J ends lost 6 bases and 6 bases, in that order; junction bases with no gene match: 7. Germline CDR1 is MNHNS and CDR2 is SASEGT. This CDR3 region has 14 residues. CDR3 sequence: CASRSSGRQGEQYF. CDR3 bases: TGTGCCAGCAGGTCTAGCGGGAGGCAGGGCGAGCAGTACTTC.

The chain links TRBV7-6 to TRBJ2-5; a weak D match, TRBD2 (5 bases). The germline V gene encodes CDR1 SGHVS and CDR2 FNYEAQ. This CDR3 comprises 14 residues. Trimming left V 2 bases short and J 5 bases short, with 12 bases between. The CDR3 DNA sequence: TGTGCCAGCAGCTTACTTGGACTCGGCGAGACCCAGTACTTC. It codes for CASSLLGLGETQYF.

The chain couples TRBV11-3 to TRBJ2-1, with D possibly being TRBD1 or TRBD2 (7 bases each). The CDR3 covers 15 residues. CDR1 SGHNT and CDR2 YENEEA come from the germline V gene. Trimming left V 5 bases short and J 9 bases short, with 20 bases between. CDR3 nucleotides: TGTGCCAGCAGCGCCCGAGTGCAGGGGGGGATTGAGCAGTTCTTC. Amino acid sequence: CASSARVQGGIEQFF.

V and J are TRBV7-9 and TRBJ2-7; D remains ambiguous. CDR1 SEHNR and CDR2 FQNEAQ come from the germline V gene (reference sequence). Trimming took 5 bases from V and 6 from J, leaving 11 bases between them. The CDR3 extends over 12 amino acids. DNA of the CDR3: TGTGCCAGCAGCCCATCGAGGCTCGAGCAGTACTTC. This codes for CASSPSRLEQYF.

The chain joins TRBV27 to TRBJ2-7, with D possibly called TRBD1 or TRBD2 (5 bases each). The CDR3 spans 16 residues. The V gene's germline CDR1 is MNHEY and CDR2 SMNVEV (reference sequence). V dropped 6 bases and J dropped 4 bases, with 22 bases sitting between them. This CDR3 is CASRPRSGLKWYEQYF. CDR3 bases: TGTGCCAGCAGACCGCGGTCGGGGCTCAAGTGGTACGAGCAGTACTTC.

This clone was seen only a few times. The rearrangement links TRBV9 to TRBJ1-1; no firm D call. CDR3 size: 14 residues. V shed 3 bases and J shed 6 bases, with 15 bases lying between them. Germline values: CDR1 SGDLS, CDR2 YYNGEE. For the CDR3, the DNA is TGTGCCAGCAGCGCCCAGACTGGGATTTCTGAAGCTTTCTTT. This gives the protein CASSAQTGISEAFF.

This clone has a single count. J is TRBJ2-7 and V is TRBV7-2; the match to TRBD2 covers 9 bases. Germline V gene lookup returns CDR1 SGHTA and CDR2 FQGNSA. The CDR3 has 16 residues. V lost 1 base, J lost 5 bases, and 9 bases stayed unmatched. DNA of the CDR3: TGTGCCAGCAGCTTAGGATTTGCGGGAGGGTTCAACGAGCAGTACTTC. Protein product: CASSLGFAGGFNEQYF.